The entry below describes one T cell receptor (beta chain). Its target antigen remains unknown. The sample holds no much larger clone one base away, and base qualities are not on file. Spanning cysteine to phenylalanine, the CDR3 consists of 13 amino acids. The read is trimmed to its CDR3 DNA, 39 bases read in frame from base 1. The germline V gene gives CDR1 as WSHSY and CDR2 as SAAADI. V is reduced by 4 bases and J by 3 bases, leaving a spacing of 9 bases between them. The record originates from a study of CD8+CD57+ T cells in acquired aplastic anemia listed by TCRdb under 2018. Study-wide context: A mean of 3.2 ug of DNA, ranging from roughly 0.18 to 30 ug, was extracted from sorted CD4+ and CD8+ cells. A CD8+CD57+ expansion meant a frequency higher than the mean frequency seen in healthy subjects.

Genomic DNA served as template for TCR beta VDJ combination and CDR3 sequence profiling. An Illumina HiSeq 2000 was the platform used for TCR repertoire sequencing. The study's own analysis went as follows. Repertoire assessment relied on Simpson's diversity index, CDR3 size and DJ length profiles, and TRBV/TRBJ rearrangement plots. Whichever DNA sequence was most abundant in the deep sequencing data was defined as the immunodominant clone. CDR3 amino acid sequences were checked for sharing between subjects and were compared against published repertoires and the VDJdb database. TCRdb took the public reads, trimmed them with fastp at Q25, ran MiXCR for clone calling and kept in-frame beta chains. Each entry is one CDR3 protein sequence, shown with its most common DNA and genes. TCRdb's processing, not the study's, gives the V and J calls here. The sample profile shows around 430,000 distinct CDR3 sequences; around a third of them were found once. The ten largest clonotypes hold 0.82% of the sample.

Paper-wide results and their limitations: CD8+ Simpson's diversity did not differ significantly between patients and healthy controls (P=0.060). Roughly 29 CD8+ CDR3 sequences were found in both patients and controls but appeared to be highly expressed in patients and within the immunodominant clones of the patients.

Flow cytometry had shown CD8+CD57+ cell expansion in the patients selected for sequencing. Every patient had severe acquired aplastic anemia, diagnosed using the International Study of Aplastic Anemia and Agranulocytosis and Camitta criteria. No therapy had been received by the patients at the time of blood sampling. In this study, sorted CD4+ and CD8+ T cells from the blood of healthy subjects and of severe aplastic anemia patients had their TCR repertoires deep-sequenced. In the USA, patient enrollment took place under clinicaltrials.gov protocols 00001620, 01623167, 00001397, 00071045, 00081523 and 00961064. Ficoll-Paque density gradient centrifugation was used to isolate peripheral blood mononuclear cells. Before DNA extraction, CD4+ and CD8+ T cells were sorted by FACS or by magnetic beads.

This clonotype was obtained from a human donor with aplastic anemia. The V and J genes are TRBV10-2 and TRBJ1-2; the D segment could be TRBD1, given 6 matching bases. The sample was sorted CD4+, CD8+, or CD8+CD57+ T cells (not recorded which) from PBMCs. The CDR3 has the sequence CASSAAGDYGYTF. Read as DNA, the sequence is TGCGCCAGCAGTGCGGCAGGGGACTATGGCTACACCTTC.